This record looks at one TCR beta chain sequence and its context. Libraries were prepared by immunoSEQ multiplex PCR; TCRdb keeps only in-frame clonotypes and omits some of them. The table records tens of thousands of clones, 85% to 95% of them present only once. The data are from a study of T cell changes during pregnancy in multiple sclerosis. V was pared by 0 bases and J by 5 bases, with 5 bases between. Germline V gene lookup returns CDR1 SGHRS and CDR2 YFSETQ. There are 12 residues in the CDR3. This receptor was taken from a female donor with multiple sclerosis, enrolled in a pregnancy study. Material: peripheral blood. The chain joins TRBV5-1 to TRBJ2-5; D is ambiguous. This CDR3 is CASSLAGETQYF. The CDR3, as DNA: TGCGCCAGCAGCTTGGCCGGGGAGACCCAGTACTTC.